Reported below is one TCR beta chain. Its cognate antigen is unknown. The data originate from a study of graft-versus-host responses after intestinal transplantation. Whole-study context: Every recipient had anti-thymocyte globulin induction and around three years of tacrolimus plus steroids. Study-wide points: The presence of high graft-versus-host to host-versus-graft clonal ratios in allografts characterized patients with graft-donor T cell macrochimerism. GvH clone levels peaked in circulation, and this peak was associated with early post-transplant HvG declines. GvH clones detected in recipient marrow included some appearing first in ileum or blood.

Profiled with immunoSEQ multiplex PCR; TCRdb holds only in-frame clones, not every one. The table has 40,000 to 55,000 clones, approximately 96% seen once. Germline CDR1 reads LGHNA; CDR2 reads YSLEER. V dropped 0 bases and J dropped 7 bases, with 15 bases sitting between them. The CDR3 totals 15 residues. This sequence originates from a human donor who was the organ donor for an intestinal transplant. J is TRBJ1-1 and V is TRBV4-3; no firm D call. The specimen was unstimulated CD8+ T cells sorted from spleen or lymph node cells, collected before transplant. CDR3 sequence (DNA): TGCGCCAGCAGCCAAGAGGGAGGACGGGCCCGTGAAGCTTTCTTT. Translated, it gives CASSQEGGRAREAFF.